This T cell receptor beta chain derives from a study of brain metastases from non-small cell lung cancer (dated by TCRdb to about 2019). About the full investigation: The immune microenvironment of paired resected primary tumors and brain metastases from non-small-cell lung cancer patients was profiled. What the authors observed across the whole study: Compared with the matched primary tumors, about 62% of brain metastases appeared to show expanded T-cell clones. T-cell infiltration was lower in brain metastases than in primary tumors (P < 0.001). Paired brain metastases and primary tumors largely shared TCR repertoires, although T-cell densities in the metastases were sparse.

The cohort was made up of around 39 patients with surgically resected non-small-cell lung cancer, each of whom had both a primary tumor specimen and a brain metastasis specimen. Archival formalin-fixed, paraffin-embedded tissues were used as the tumor specimens. The CDR3 contains 14 residues, cysteine and phenylalanine counted. Only the CDR3 DNA is retained, 42 bases long and in frame from the first base. V ends up 7 bases short and J 8 bases short, with an unmatched junction base count of 11. The germline V gene supplies CDR1 SGHRS and CDR2 YFSETQ. Library preparation was by the immunoSEQ multiplex PCR assay. Alongside a 770-gene immune expression panel, the team sequenced the T-cell receptor beta chain repertoire. Not all clones reach the TCRdb copy of this immuneACCESS table, which keeps in-frame sequences only. Checked studies attribute under half of the gap to unresolved V genes and leave the rest unexplained. A total of some 2,000 clones appear in this sample, around 90% of them only once. The ten most abundant clones make up roughly 4.4% of the sample.

Turning to this clone: Its antigen target is currently unknown. Base-call qualities are not available, and no considerably larger clone is one nucleotide away.

The sequencing input was primary lung tumor tissue. The cell subset or site label on this specimen signifies: primary lung tumor paired with brain metastasis. This receptor was taken from a donor aged 40 or older with non-small cell lung cancer. The rearranged chain carries TRBV5-1 and TRBJ1-4, and 7 junction bases match TRBD1. The CDR3 here reads CASRTQGVGEKLFF. DNA sequence: TGCGCCAGCCGAACGCAGGGGGTAGGGGAAAAACTGTTTTTT.